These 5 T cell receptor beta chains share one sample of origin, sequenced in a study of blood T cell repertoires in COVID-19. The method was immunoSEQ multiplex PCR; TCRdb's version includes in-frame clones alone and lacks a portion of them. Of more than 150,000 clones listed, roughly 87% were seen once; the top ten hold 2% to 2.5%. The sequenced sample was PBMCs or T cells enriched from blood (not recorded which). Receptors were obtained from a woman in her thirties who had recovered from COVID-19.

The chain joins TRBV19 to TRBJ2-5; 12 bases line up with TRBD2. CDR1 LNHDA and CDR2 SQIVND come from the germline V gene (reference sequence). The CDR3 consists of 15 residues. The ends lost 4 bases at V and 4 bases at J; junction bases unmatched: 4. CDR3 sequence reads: CASSTKGLAGETQYF. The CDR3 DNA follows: TGTGCCAGTAGTACGAAGGGACTAGCGGGAGAGACCCAGTACTTC.

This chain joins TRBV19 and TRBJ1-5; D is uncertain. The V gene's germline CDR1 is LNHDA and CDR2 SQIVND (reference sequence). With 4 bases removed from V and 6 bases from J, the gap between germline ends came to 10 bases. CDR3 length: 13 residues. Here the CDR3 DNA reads TGTGCCAGTAGTAGCAGGTTGTCTCAGCCCCAGCATTTT. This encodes CASSSRLSQPQHF.

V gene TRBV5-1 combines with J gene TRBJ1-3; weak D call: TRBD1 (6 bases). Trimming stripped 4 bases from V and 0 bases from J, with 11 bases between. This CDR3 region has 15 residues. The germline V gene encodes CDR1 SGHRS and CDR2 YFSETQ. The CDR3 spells CASSGRDTSGNTIYF. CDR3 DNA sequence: TGCGCCAGCAGCGGCCGGGACACCTCTGGAAACACCATATATTTT.

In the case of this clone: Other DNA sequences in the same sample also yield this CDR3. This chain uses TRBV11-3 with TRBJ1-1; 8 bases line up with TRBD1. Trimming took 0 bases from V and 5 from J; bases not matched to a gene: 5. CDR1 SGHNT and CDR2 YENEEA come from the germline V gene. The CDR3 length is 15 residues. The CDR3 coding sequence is TGTGCCAGCAGCTTAGATGGACAGGGAGGGACTGAAGCTTTCTTT. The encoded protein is CASSLDGQGGTEAFF. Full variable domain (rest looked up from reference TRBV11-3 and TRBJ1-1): EAGVVQSPRYKIIEKKQPVAFWCNPISGHNTLYWYLQNLGQGPELLIRYENEEAVDDSQLPKDRFSAERLKGVDSTLKIQPAELGDSAVYLCASSLDGQGGTEAFFGQGTRLTVV.

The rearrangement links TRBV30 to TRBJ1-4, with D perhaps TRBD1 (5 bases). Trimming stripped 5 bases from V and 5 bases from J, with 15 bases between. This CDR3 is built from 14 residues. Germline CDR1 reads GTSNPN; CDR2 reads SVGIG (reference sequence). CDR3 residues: CAWALGGKNEKLFF. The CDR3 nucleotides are TGTGCCTGGGCCCTCGGGGGAAAAAATGAAAAACTGTTTTTT.